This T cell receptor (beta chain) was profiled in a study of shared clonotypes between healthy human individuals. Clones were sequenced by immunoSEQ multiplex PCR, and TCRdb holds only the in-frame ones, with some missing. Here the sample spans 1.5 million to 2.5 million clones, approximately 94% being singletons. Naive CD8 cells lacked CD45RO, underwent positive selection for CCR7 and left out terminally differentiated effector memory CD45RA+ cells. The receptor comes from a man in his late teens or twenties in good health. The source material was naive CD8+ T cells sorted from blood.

The CDR3 is CSARTYNEQFF. DNA for the CDR3: TGCAGTGCGAGAACTTACAATGAGCAGTTCTTC. The chain carries TRBV20-1 and TRBJ2-1; no reliable D call. The germline V gene encodes CDR1 DFQATT and CDR2 SNEGSKA (reference sequence). The CDR3 runs 11 residues. Trimming cost V 6 bases and J 4 bases, with 7 bases left between them.